The text below deals with one T cell receptor beta chain. The data were produced by immunoSEQ multiplex PCR, yet TCRdb's version contains in-frame clones alone and is incomplete. The sample has about 53,000 clones; roughly 91% are singletons. The sample originates from a study of T cell changes during pregnancy in multiple sclerosis. Germline CDR1 is SGHTA and CDR2 is FQGNSA. The CDR3 spans 15 residues. The ends lost 2 bases at V and 9 bases at J; junction bases unmatched: 7. This clonotype was sampled from a female donor with multiple sclerosis, enrolled in a pregnancy study. The sample in question was CD4+ T cells from peripheral blood mononuclear cells, obtained in the third trimester of pregnancy. The chain is built from TRBV7-2 and TRBJ2-1, with 10 bases matching TRBD2. This CDR3 reads CASSLQSGGVSEQFF. The CDR3 nucleotides are TGTGCCAGCAGCTTACAAAGCGGGGGGGTGTCTGAGCAGTTCTTC. Using reference TRBV7-2 and TRBJ2-1 for the parts outside the CDR3, the full variable domain is GAGVSQSPSNKVTEKGKDVELRCDPISGHTALYWYRQSLGQGLEFLIYFQGNSAPDKSGLPSDRFSAERTGGSVSTLTIQRTQQEDSAVYLCASSLQSGGVSEQFFGPGTRLTVL.